This entry describes one T cell receptor (beta chain). These data are taken from a study of blood T cell repertoires in COVID-19. For the study at large: Collection of acute and convalescent COVID-19 samples took place in the United States, Italy and Spain. Sample material is recorded as cDNA or gDNA derived from T cells, B-cell-depleted T cells, or PBMCs.

In the original processing: Reference gene primers were amplified, and this amplification served to estimate nucleated cell counts. Libraries were prepared by immunoSEQ multiplex PCR; TCRdb keeps only in-frame clonotypes and omits some of them. V and J calls and clone size are given by that table; D and trimming were obtained from the DNA. The sample records 180,000 or so clones, 82% being singletons. The germline V gene encodes CDR1 LGHNA and CDR2 YNFKEQ. The CDR3 runs to 17 residues. Trimming at V came to 3 bases and at J to 1 base, leaving 9 bases not matched to a gene. What was sequenced was peripheral blood. J is TRBJ2-1 and V is TRBV4-2; TRBD2 matches 7 bases. This TCR came from an older woman with acute or convalescent COVID-19. The CDR3: CASSQESLAVSYNEQFF. Written as DNA, the CDR3 is TGTGCCAGCAGCCAGGAGAGCCTAGCGGTGTCCTACAATGAGCAGTTCTTC.